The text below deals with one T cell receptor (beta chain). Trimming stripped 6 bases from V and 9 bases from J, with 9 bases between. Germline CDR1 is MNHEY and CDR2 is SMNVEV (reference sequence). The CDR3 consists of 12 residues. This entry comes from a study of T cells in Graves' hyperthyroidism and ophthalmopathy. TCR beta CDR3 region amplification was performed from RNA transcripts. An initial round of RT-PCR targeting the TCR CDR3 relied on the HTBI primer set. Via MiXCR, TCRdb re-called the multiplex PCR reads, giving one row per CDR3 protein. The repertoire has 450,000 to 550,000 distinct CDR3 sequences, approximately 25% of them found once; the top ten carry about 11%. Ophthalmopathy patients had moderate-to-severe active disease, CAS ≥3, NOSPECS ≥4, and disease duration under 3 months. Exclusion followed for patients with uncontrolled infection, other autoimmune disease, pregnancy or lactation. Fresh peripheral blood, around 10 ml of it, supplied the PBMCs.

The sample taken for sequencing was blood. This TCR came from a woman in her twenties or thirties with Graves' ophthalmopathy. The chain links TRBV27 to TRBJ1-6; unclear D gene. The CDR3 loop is CASRERSSPLHF. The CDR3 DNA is TGTGCCAGCAGGGAGCGGAGTTCACCCCTCCACTTT.